This T cell receptor (beta chain) was found in a study of tumor and adjacent non-tumor tissue in lung cancer. Study summary: Histology: around 13 adenocarcinoma, a couple of squamous cell carcinoma, 1 small cell lung cancer. Study outcomes and limitations: Normal lung showed higher cumulative top 100 clone frequency than tumor. TCR diversity was significantly greater in tumor than normal lung tissue.

The library came from three nested PCR rounds adapted from ARM-PCR protocols. TCRdb recomputed calls from the multiplex PCR reads with MiXCR, one row per CDR3 protein. The sample yields about 93,000 distinct CDR3 sequences, about 66% seen once. The CDR3 sequence is 14 residues long. Germline loops: CDR1 MNHNS, CDR2 SASEGT. To note about this clonotype: The target antigen is unknown. The junction departs from germline at one end; a sequencing error may be responsible.

RNA was extracted from bulk tissue without any cell sorting. Newly diagnosed lung cancer patients had thoracic surgery in China, August–November 2014, without prior chemotherapy. This TCR was sampled from a man aged 60-69 years with non-small cell lung cancer. Sequencing was performed on lung tumor tissue. V gene TRBV6-1 combines with J gene TRBJ1-2, with D tentatively TRBD1 (5 bases). CDR3: CVSSEGHLVYGYTF. CDR3 in DNA: TGTGTCAGCAGTGAAGGACACCTGGTCTATGGTTACACTTTC.